This T cell receptor (beta chain) was sequenced in a study of blood T cell repertoires in COVID-19. In the study overall: The study drew acute and convalescent COVID-19 samples from the United States, Italy and Spain.

Clinical history as reported by participants underpinned cohort assignment. Recovered participants had two consecutive negative NP/OP PCR tests, healthcare professional clearance, or symptom resolution. The CDR3 loop spans 16 amino acids. Germline trimming cut 4 bases from V and 0 bases from J; bases unmatched to any gene: 8. The germline CDR1 and CDR2 sequences are SGHRS and YFSETQ. In the source study's methods: Nucleated cell counts were estimated from reference gene primer amplification. Produced via immunoSEQ multiplex PCR; TCRdb's table is partial and in-frame only. V and J calls and clone size are as listed in that table; D and trimming were resolved from the DNA. Here the sample spans around 150,000 clones, around four fifths being singletons.

Sequencing used PBMCs or T cells enriched from blood (not recorded which). V usage is TRBV5-1 and J usage is TRBJ2-3, with 7 bases identical to TRBD1. The receptor was isolated from a man aged 50-59 years who had recovered from COVID-19. The CDR3 bases are TGCGCCAGCAGCCGCATAGGGGGCGATAGCACAGATACGCAGTATTTT. Its protein product is CASSRIGGDSTDTQYF.